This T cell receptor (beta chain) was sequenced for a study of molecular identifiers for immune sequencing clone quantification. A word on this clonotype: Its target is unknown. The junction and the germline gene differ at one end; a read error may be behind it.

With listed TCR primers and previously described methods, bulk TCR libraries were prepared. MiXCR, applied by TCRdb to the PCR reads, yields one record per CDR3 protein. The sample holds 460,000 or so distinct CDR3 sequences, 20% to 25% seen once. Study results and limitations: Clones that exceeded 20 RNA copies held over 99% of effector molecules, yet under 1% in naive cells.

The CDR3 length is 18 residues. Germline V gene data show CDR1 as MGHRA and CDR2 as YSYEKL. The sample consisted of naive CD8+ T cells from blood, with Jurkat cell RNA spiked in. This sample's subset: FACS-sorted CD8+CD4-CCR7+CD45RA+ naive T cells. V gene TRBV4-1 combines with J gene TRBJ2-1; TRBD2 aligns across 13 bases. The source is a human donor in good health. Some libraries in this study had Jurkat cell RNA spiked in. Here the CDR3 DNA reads TGCGCCAACAGCCAGGAGACTAGCGGGGGGCCGACCTACAATGAGCAGTTCTTC. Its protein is CANSQETSGGPTYNEQFF.